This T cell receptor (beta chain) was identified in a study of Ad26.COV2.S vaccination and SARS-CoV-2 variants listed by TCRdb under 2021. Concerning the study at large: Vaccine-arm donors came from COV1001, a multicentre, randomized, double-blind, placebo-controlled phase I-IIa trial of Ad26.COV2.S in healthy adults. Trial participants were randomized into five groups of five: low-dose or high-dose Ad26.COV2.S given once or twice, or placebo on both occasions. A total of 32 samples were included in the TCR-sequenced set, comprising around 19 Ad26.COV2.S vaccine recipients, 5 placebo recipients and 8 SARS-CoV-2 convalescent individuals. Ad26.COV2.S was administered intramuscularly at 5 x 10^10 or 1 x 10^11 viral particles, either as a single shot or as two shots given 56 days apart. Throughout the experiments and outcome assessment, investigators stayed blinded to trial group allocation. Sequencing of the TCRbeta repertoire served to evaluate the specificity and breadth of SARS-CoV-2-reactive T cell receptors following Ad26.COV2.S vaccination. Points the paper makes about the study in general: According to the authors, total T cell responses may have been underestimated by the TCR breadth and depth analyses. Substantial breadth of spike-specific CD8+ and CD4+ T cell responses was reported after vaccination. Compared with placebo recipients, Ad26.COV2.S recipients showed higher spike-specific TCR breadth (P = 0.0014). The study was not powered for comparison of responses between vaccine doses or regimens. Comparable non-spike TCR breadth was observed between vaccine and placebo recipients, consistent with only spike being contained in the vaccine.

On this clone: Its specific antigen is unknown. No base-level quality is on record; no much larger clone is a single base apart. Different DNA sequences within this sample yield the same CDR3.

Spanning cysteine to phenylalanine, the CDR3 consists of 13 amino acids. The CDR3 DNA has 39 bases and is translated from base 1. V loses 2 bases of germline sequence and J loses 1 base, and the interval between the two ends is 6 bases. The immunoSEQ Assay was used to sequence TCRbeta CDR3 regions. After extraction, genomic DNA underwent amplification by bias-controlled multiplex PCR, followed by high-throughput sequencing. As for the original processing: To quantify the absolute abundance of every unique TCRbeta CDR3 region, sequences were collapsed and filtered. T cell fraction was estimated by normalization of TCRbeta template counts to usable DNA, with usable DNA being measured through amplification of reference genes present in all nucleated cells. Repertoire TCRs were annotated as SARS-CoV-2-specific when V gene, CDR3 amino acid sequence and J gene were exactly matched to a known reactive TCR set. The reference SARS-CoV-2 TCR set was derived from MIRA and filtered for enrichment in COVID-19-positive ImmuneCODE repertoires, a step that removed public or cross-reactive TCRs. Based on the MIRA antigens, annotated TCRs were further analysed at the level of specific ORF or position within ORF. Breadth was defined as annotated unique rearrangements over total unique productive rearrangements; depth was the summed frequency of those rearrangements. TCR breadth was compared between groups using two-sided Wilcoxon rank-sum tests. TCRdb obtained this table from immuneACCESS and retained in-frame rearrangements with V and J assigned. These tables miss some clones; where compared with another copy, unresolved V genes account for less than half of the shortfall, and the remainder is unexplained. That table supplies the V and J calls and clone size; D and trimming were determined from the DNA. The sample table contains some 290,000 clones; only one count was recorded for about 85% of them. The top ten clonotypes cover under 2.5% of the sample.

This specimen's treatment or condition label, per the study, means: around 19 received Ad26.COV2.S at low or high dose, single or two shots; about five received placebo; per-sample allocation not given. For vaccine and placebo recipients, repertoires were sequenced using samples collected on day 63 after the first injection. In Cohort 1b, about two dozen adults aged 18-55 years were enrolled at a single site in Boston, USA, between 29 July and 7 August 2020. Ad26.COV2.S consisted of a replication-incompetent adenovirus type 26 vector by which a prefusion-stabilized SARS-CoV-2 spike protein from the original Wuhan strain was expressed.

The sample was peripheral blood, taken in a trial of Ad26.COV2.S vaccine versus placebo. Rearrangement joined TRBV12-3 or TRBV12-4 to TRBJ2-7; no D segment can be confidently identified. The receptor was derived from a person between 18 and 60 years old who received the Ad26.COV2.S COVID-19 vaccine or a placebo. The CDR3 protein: CASSLHSSYEQYF. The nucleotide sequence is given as TGTGCCAGCAGTTTACACAGTTCCTACGAGCAGTACTTC.